Listed below are T cell receptor beta chains from one sample, sequenced in a study of cytomegalovirus exposure and HLA in healthy donors. Produced via immunoSEQ multiplex PCR; TCRdb's table is partial and in-frame only. This sample carries roughly 100,000 clones, over 75% of them seen once, and the ten largest clones take approximately 3.7%. Source material: PBMCs. The receptors here all came from a female donor in good health and CMV-seropositive. CDR3s include the opening cysteine and the closing phenylalanine or tryptophan. Each record gives: V gene, CDR3 protein.

>TRBV28
CASSYDLRQGANQPQHF
>TRBV18
CASSPGLAGAWIPSTDTQYF
>TRBV7-9
CASRRVAGEQETQYF
>TRBV28
CASSFVTNYGYTF
>TRBV29-1
CSVDKAGGPNTQYF
>TRBV15
CATSSAQGWNSPLHF
>TRBV7-9
CASSSSPRGRSYEQYF
>TRBV4-1
CASSQDRVAGTNEQFF
>TRBV25-1
CASSEYAGSRVDEQYF
>TRBV23-1
CASSQLRDSPYEQYF
>TRBV18
CASSLRGGRETQYF
>TRBV5-8
CASSLAGGLTEAFF
>TRBV13
CASSPGLAVAGADTQYF
>TRBV5-1
CASSLLGGTQYF
>TRBV5-6
CASRPGLAGYTDTQYF
>TRBV6-4
CASSDSNGGTDTQYF
>TRBV5-1
CASSLAGSENNSPLHF
>TRBV5-4
CASSHGMKRGGAYEQYF
>TRBV7-9
CASSLASGNQPQHF
>TRBV29-1
CSVEQQGYYEQYF
>TRBV5-5
CASSYTGGGEQYF
>TRBV28
CASSFNPQPQHF
>TRBV27
CASSETDYGYTF
>TRBV4-2
CASSQVRGGEGHGYTF
>TRBV9
CASSVVEGGENGYTF
>TRBV6-5
CASKQGSYEQYF
>TRBV5-4
CASSLGQGRPDTQYF
>TRBV2
CASSRFEAGNQPQHF
>TRBV14
CASSQLDSNTGELFF
>TRBV14
CASSQSAWTALNTEAFF
>TRBV7-9
CASSRGGATEAFF
>TRBV4-1
CASSQGNRGRDQPQHF
>TRBV6-1
CASSVVTGSNQPQHF
>TRBV10-2
CASSPVEVNQPQHF
>TRBV28
CASDTKEITGISGNTIYF
>TRBV27
CASRGTNQPQHF
>TRBV9
CASSADISGANVLTF
>TRBV15
CATSRTTGGSNQPQHF
>TRBV5-4
CASRVSGRWSYNEQFF
>TRBV28
CASVRAGGYNEQFF
>TRBV9
CASSVAGGGNEQFF
>TRBV6-6
CASSPPLDRPRQPQHF
>TRBV2
CASRVQGVGNQPQHF
>TRBV28
CASSPGQETQYF
>TRBV7-2
CASSLDQGWETQYF
>TRBV5-1
CASSLGGGASMQYF
>TRBV5-6
CASSRSGSREVYEQYF
>TRBV19
CASSIFAGDIGGTDTQYF
>TRBV30
CAWSIRTGNQPQHF
>TRBV5-1
CASSEGQEFNYGYTF
>TRBV29-1
CSVEDNHRGYGYTF
>TRBV27
CASSLVRQGYGYTF
>TRBV9
CASSFSGNTEAFF
>TRBV28
CASSLRGGPGETQYF
>TRBV28
CASLGTGPGPHSNQPQHF